The rows below give T cell receptor beta chains drawn from one sample of a study of T cell responses to AZD1222 COVID-19 vaccine. Data came from immunoSEQ multiplex PCR; TCRdb stores just in-frame clones and leaves some out. The sample carries about 120,000 clones, approximately 85% recorded once. The sample was peripheral blood, taken on day 0 of AZD1222 vaccination. The receptor set was obtained from an adult in good health. The CDR3 runs from the conserved cysteine through the conserved F or W. Fields, in order: V gene, D gene, J gene, clone size, CDR3 DNA, CDR3 protein. A D gene is named only where the DNA matches it firmly. The listing skips clone size in some rows; elsewhere it reads once, few, many or a size class.

v_gene: TRBV29-1
d_gene: TRBD1
j_gene: TRBJ2-3
abundance: .
CDR3nt: TGCAGCGAATCCGGGACAGGGTCTGGAGATACGCAGTATTTT
CDR3aa: CSESGTGSGDTQYF

v_gene: TRBV6-1
d_gene: TRBD2
j_gene: TRBJ2-1
abundance: few
CDR3nt: TGTGCCAGCAGTGATCGTCCGGGGCGGGGGTACAATGAGCAGTTCTTC
CDR3aa: CASSDRPGRGYNEQFF

v_gene: TRBV12-5
d_gene: .
j_gene: TRBJ1-1
abundance: .
CDR3nt: TGTGCTAGTGGTTTGGTTGCCAGCGCGGACACTGAAGCTTTCTTT
CDR3aa: CASGLVASADTEAFF

v_gene: TRBV12-3/TRBV12-4
d_gene: .
j_gene: TRBJ1-5
abundance: .
CDR3nt: TGTGCCAGCAGTTACCGGGGCCAACAGCCCCAGCATTTT
CDR3aa: CASSYRGQQPQHF

v_gene: TRBV19
d_gene: .
j_gene: TRBJ1-2
abundance: .
CDR3nt: TGTGCCAGTAGTTTCCTGGGGCTTAACTATGGCTACACCTTC
CDR3aa: CASSFLGLNYGYTF

v_gene: TRBV3-1/TRBV3-2
d_gene: TRBD2
j_gene: TRBJ2-5
abundance: .
CDR3nt: TGTGCCAGCAGCCCCTCCGGGGGGGCCCAAGAGACCCAGTACTTC
CDR3aa: CASSPSGGAQETQYF

v_gene: TRBV6-4
d_gene: TRBD2
j_gene: TRBJ2-1
abundance: few
CDR3nt: TGTGCCAGCAGTGCCAGCCTAGCGGGGGATTACAATGAGCAGTTCTTC
CDR3aa: CASSASLAGDYNEQFF

v_gene: TRBV6-5
d_gene: TRBD1
j_gene: TRBJ1-2
abundance: .
CDR3nt: TGTGCCAGCAGTAAGACAGGGGCGATCTATGGCTACACCTTC
CDR3aa: CASSKTGAIYGYTF

v_gene: TRBV19
d_gene: .
j_gene: TRBJ2-1
abundance: .
CDR3nt: TGTGCCAGTAGTATCAGCGGGTTTGTGAAGGGGAATGAGCAGTTCTTC
CDR3aa: CASSISGFVKGNEQFF

v_gene: TRBV6-5
d_gene: TRBD1
j_gene: TRBJ2-7
abundance: .
CDR3nt: TGTGCCAGCACCTTAGGACAGGGAGCGAGAAACGAGCAGTACTTC
CDR3aa: CASTLGQGARNEQYF

v_gene: TRBV4-3
d_gene: .
j_gene: TRBJ1-1
abundance: .
CDR3nt: TGCGCCAGCAGCCAAGATTCGGGGGGGGTGATCGCTTTCTTT
CDR3aa: CASSQDSGGVIAFF

v_gene: TRBV5-4
d_gene: TRBD1
j_gene: TRBJ1-2
abundance: .
CDR3nt: TGTGCCAGCAGAACGACAGGGGCGGGTAGGGGCTACACCTTC
CDR3aa: CASRTTGAGRGYTF

v_gene: TRBV5-1
d_gene: .
j_gene: TRBJ1-1
abundance: .
CDR3nt: TGCGCCAGCAGCTTCGACCCCTCAAGGGAAGCTTTCTTT
CDR3aa: CASSFDPSREAFF

v_gene: TRBV7-7
d_gene: .
j_gene: TRBJ2-3
abundance: .
CDR3nt: TGTGCTAGCAGCTTGAGGGCAGGGAGCACAGATACGCAGTATTTT
CDR3aa: CASSLRAGSTDTQYF

v_gene: TRBV28
d_gene: .
j_gene: TRBJ1-1
abundance: .
CDR3nt: TGTGCCAGCAGTCCCCCCCGAATGAACACTGAAGCTTTCTTT
CDR3aa: CASSPPRMNTEAFF

v_gene: TRBV20-1
d_gene: .
j_gene: TRBJ2-7
abundance: .
CDR3nt: TGCAGTGCCGGAAGTACCTACGAGCAGTACTTC
CDR3aa: CSAGSTYEQYF

v_gene: TRBV6-5
d_gene: TRBD1
j_gene: TRBJ1-1
abundance: once
CDR3nt: TGTGCCAGCAGTAATGACAGGGGATACACTGAAGCTTTCTTT
CDR3aa: CASSNDRGYTEAFF

v_gene: TRBV7-8
d_gene: .
j_gene: TRBJ1-2
abundance: .
CDR3nt: TGTGCCAGCAGCCCAGGGAAATTCTATGGCTACACCTTC
CDR3aa: CASSPGKFYGYTF

v_gene: TRBV5-1
d_gene: .
j_gene: TRBJ1-6
abundance: .
CDR3nt: TGCGCCAGCAGCTCGAGCATGTATAATTCACCCCTCCACTTT
CDR3aa: CASSSSMYNSPLHF

v_gene: TRBV30
d_gene: .
j_gene: TRBJ1-4
abundance: .
CDR3nt: TGTGCCTGGAGTCAGCAACAAGGCCCGCGGCAAAAACTGTTTTTT
CDR3aa: CAWSQQQGPRQKLFF

v_gene: TRBV2
d_gene: .
j_gene: TRBJ1-2
abundance: .
CDR3nt: TGTGCCAGCAGTGAGGGGTGGGCTTCTAACTATGGCTACACCTTC
CDR3aa: CASSEGWASNYGYTF

v_gene: TRBV6-1
d_gene: .
j_gene: TRBJ1-5
abundance: .
CDR3nt: TGTGCCAGCAGTGAAGTAAGGGTTTCGGGCAATCAGCCCCAGCATTTT
CDR3aa: CASSEVRVSGNQPQHF

v_gene: TRBV6-1
d_gene: .
j_gene: TRBJ2-2
abundance: .
CDR3nt: TGTGCCAGCAGTGTAATCTCCCGACCCGGCGCCGGGGAGCTGTTTTTT
CDR3aa: CASSVISRPGAGELFF

v_gene: TRBV19
d_gene: TRBD1
j_gene: TRBJ2-2
abundance: .
CDR3nt: TGTGCCAGTAGTCTTAAAAGGCCGGGACAGGGGAGCGGGGAGCTGTTTTTT
CDR3aa: CASSLKRPGQGSGELFF